This T cell receptor (beta chain) was sequenced in a study of neurological immune-mediated disorders. Ten or more counts support this clonotype. From the 5' RACE reads, TCRdb called clonotypes with MiXCR, one entry per CDR3 protein. Among 25,000 or so distinct CDR3 sequences, approximately 12% were seen once, and the ten largest hold 7.8%. The unsorted libraries were made from 2 million PBMCs kept at -80 C. The receptor was derived from a man aged 55-75 years in good health. Sequencing used PBMCs.

The CDR3 protein is CASRAGHNNSPLHF. The CDR3 coding sequence is TGTGCCAGCCGAGCGGGACACAATAATTCACCCCTCCACTTT. This chain joins TRBV7-9 and TRBJ1-6; weak D call: TRBD1 (6 bases). Trimming took 8 bases from V and 5 from J, leaving 13 bases between them. The CDR3 runs to 14 residues. Looked up from germline, CDR1 is SEHNR and CDR2 is FQNEAQ (reference sequence).